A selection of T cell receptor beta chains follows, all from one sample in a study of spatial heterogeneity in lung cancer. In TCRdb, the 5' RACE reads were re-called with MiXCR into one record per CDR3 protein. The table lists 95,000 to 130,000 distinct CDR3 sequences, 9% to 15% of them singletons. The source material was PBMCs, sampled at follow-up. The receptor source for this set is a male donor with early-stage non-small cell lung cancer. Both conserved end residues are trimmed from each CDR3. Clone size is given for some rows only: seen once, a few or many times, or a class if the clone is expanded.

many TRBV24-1 ATSVGGAADTQY
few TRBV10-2 ASSETDLYQPQH
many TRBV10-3 AISDWGTGQPQH
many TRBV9 ASSVRPSGGTQRVSYNEQF
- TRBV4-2 ASSHLGQVYSGNTIY
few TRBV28 ASSLKGTPGQAF
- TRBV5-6 ASSTDMQETQY
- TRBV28 ASSRTSGRHEKLF
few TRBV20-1 SASSGTNEKLF
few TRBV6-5 ASSYSTRGRVGYT
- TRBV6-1 ASSADRVYT
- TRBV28 ASSLHGFLSGQGE
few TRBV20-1 SARDQAGGLSYEQY
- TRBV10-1 ASSESAGSQETQY
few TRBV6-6 ASSQPGLAGHAEQY
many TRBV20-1 SANGGPVTDTQY
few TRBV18 ASSPGLAGSGELF
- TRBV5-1 ASSLPMTGGADSPLH
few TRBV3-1 ASSQDPSGGWTDTQY
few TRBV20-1 SAVRANVRGDGYT
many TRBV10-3 AISTLSGGPTYEQY
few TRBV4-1 ASSQEVLVAKNIQY
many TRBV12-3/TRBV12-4 ASRAGLQNTEAF